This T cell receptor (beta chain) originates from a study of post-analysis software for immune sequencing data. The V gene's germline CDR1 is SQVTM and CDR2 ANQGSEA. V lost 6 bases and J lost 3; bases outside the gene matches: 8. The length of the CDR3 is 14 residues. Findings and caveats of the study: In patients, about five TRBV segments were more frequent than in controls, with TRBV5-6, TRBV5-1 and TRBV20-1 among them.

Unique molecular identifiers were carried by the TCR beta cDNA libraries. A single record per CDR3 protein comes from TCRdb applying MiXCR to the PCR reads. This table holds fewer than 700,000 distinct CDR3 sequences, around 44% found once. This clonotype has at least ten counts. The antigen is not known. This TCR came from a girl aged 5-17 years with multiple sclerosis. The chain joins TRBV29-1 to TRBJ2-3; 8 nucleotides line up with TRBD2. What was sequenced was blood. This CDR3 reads CSVLGGAGTDTQYF. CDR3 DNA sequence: TGCAGCGTCCTCGGGGGGGCCGGAACAGATACGCAGTATTTT.